The 20 T cell receptor beta chains reported below all come from one sample, sequenced in a study of OX40 agonist ivuxolimab in advanced cancers. Generated by immunoSEQ multiplex PCR, the TCRdb table keeps only in-frame clones and is missing some. The sample gives tens of thousands of clones, 80% to 90% of which show up once; approximately 9.5% is in the top ten. The input for sequencing was CD4+ or CD8+ T cells sorted from blood, taken in a trial of the OX40 agonist ivuxolimab. These receptors all stem from an adult with an advanced solid tumor such as melanoma, head and neck, liver or kidney cancer.

The chain couples TRBV19 to TRBJ1-5; tentative D call: TRBD1 (6 bases). Trimming shortened V by 10 bases and J by 4 bases, and 20 bases separated the two germline ends. CDR1 and CDR2 from the germline V gene are LNHDA and SQIVND (reference sequence). This CDR3 is 15 amino acids long. The CDR3 region is CATQQGPTLNQPQHF. CDR3 nucleotides: TGTGCCACTCAACAGGGACCGACCCTAAATCAGCCCCAGCATTTT.

The J gene is TRBJ2-7, the V gene TRBV6-5; D gene ambiguous. The V end was cut by 5 bases, the J end by 0 bases, with 14 bases between. Germline assignment: CDR1 MNHEY and CDR2 SVGAGI. This CDR3 comprises 15 residues. The CDR3 sequence: CASSKRLGSSYEQYF. The CDR3 DNA sequence: TGTGCCAGCAGTAAGAGGTTGGGGTCCTCCTACGAGCAGTACTTC.

V and J are TRBV11-3 and TRBJ2-3, with 7 positions matching TRBD2. Trimming at V came to 7 bases and at J to 6 bases, leaving 7 bases not matched to a gene. Germline V gene sequence: CDR1 SGHNT, CDR2 YENEEA. This CDR3 region has 13 residues. DNA of the CDR3: TGTGCCAGCACTAGCGGTCCTGGGGATACGCAGTATTTT. Its translation is CASTSGPGDTQYF.

J is TRBJ2-1 and V is TRBV25-1, with 15 bases fitting TRBD2. Germline lookup yields CDR1 MGHDK and CDR2 SYGVNS. The CDR3 sequence is 15 residues long. Losses at the gene ends were 4 bases for V and 7 bases for J; bases not matched to a gene: 2. In nucleotides, the CDR3 is TGTGCCAGCAGTGCCGGGACTAGCGGGAGGAATGAGCAGTTCTTC. Residues: CASSAGTSGRNEQFF.

The gene calls are TRBV18 and TRBJ2-3; tentatively, D is TRBD2 (6 bases). Germline lookup yields CDR1 KGHSH and CDR2 LQKENI. The length of the CDR3 is 13 residues. Trimming took off 8 bases at V and 4 bases at J, with 13 bases between the two ends. CDR3 bases: TGTGCCAGCACGGGACTCCCCGCAGATACGCAGTATTTT. Amino acid sequence: CASTGLPADTQYF.

V is TRBV15 and J is TRBJ2-2, with 7 nucleotides matching TRBD2. This CDR3 has 15 amino acids. V shed 1 base, J shed 3 bases, and the junction held 2 bases outside the gene matches. The V gene's germline CDR1 is LNHNV and CDR2 YYDKDF (reference sequence). The CDR3 loop reads CATSRAAGHTGELFF. CDR3 bases: TGTGCCACCAGCAGAGCAGCGGGACACACCGGGGAGCTGTTTTTT. Variable domain in full (rest from reference TRBV15 and TRBJ2-2): DAMVIQNPRYQVTQFGKPVTLSCSQTLNHNVMYWYQQKSSQAPKLLFHYYDKDFNNEADTPDNFQSRRPNTSFCFLDIRSPGLGDTAMYLCATSRAAGHTGELFFGEGSRLTVL.

CDR3 in amino acids: CASSLLAGGITDTQYF. In DNA form, the CDR3 reads TGCGCCAGCAGCTTACTAGCGGGAGGGATCACAGATACGCAGTATTTT. The J gene is TRBJ2-3, the V gene TRBV5-1, with 13 positions matching TRBD2. This CDR3 region has 16 residues. Germline CDR1 is SGHRS and CDR2 is YFSETQ. Unmatched junction bases numbered 2, after V lost 2 bases and J lost 2 bases.

V gene TRBV15 combines with J gene TRBJ2-1; no definite D call. The CDR3 sequence is 13 residues long. V was clipped by 6 bases and J by 8 bases, with 14 bases between them. Germline V gene lookup returns CDR1 LNHNV and CDR2 YYDKDF (reference sequence). The CDR3 sequence is CATRPTGSYEQFF. CDR3 nucleotides: TGTGCCACCAGACCGACTGGGTCCTATGAGCAGTTCTTC.

This sequence joins TRBV5-1 and TRBJ2-5; 9 positions match TRBD2. The CDR3 has 15 residues. The V and J ends lost 5 bases and 4 bases, in that order; junction bases with no gene match: 9. Germline V gene data show CDR1 as SGHRS and CDR2 as YFSETQ. CDR3: CASRVPSGMGETQYF. CDR3 in DNA: TGCGCCAGCAGAGTCCCTAGCGGGATGGGAGAGACCCAGTACTTC.

The genes are TRBV7-6 and TRBJ1-2, with TRBD1 matching 10 bases. The germline V gene encodes CDR1 SGHVS and CDR2 FNYEAQ. The CDR3 totals 15 residues. The trim removed 1 base at V and 4 bases at J, leaving 3 bases unmatched. The CDR3 DNA sequence: TGTGCCAGCAGCTTAGGGGGACAGGGGCTCTATGGCTACACCTTC. Residues: CASSLGGQGLYGYTF.

The chain has TRBV9 and TRBJ2-5; TRBD1 matches 8 bases. V lost 3 bases to trimming and J lost 2 bases; unmatched junction nucleotides: 6. Germline V gives CDR1 SGDLS, CDR2 YYNGEE. The CDR3 consists of 15 residues. CDR3 nucleotides: TGTGCCAGCAGCGCTGGACAGGGACCGCAAGAGACCCAGTACTTC. Translation: CASSAGQGPQETQYF.

On this clone itself: The limits of the CDR3 on the DNA are not certain, so only TCRdb's listed CDR3 is given. This chain joins TRBV21-1 and TRBJ2-1; the table gives TRBD1 as D, unverified against the DNA. TRBV21-1 is designated a pseudogene. The CDR3 comprises 15 residues, both ends counted. This CDR3 is CASSKVGQGSNEQFF.

V is TRBV18 and J is TRBJ2-6, with D unresolved. The CDR3 consists of 15 residues. The V gene's germline CDR1 is KGHSH and CDR2 LQKENI. The ends were cut back, 4 bases at V and 0 bases at J, with 7 bases in the middle. CDR3 sequence (DNA): TGTGCCAGCTCACGCCTGAACTCTGGGGCCAACGTCCTGACTTTC. Translating gives CASSRLNSGANVLTF. Filled out from reference TRBV18 and TRBJ2-6, the complete variable domain reads NAGVMQNPRHLVRRRGQEARLRCSPMKGHSHVYWYRQLPEEGLKFMVYLQKENIIDESGMPKERFSAEFPKEGPSILRIQQVVRGDSAAYFCASSRLNSGANVLTFGAGSRLTVL.

The rearrangement uses TRBV10-3 and TRBJ2-1; the D is unclear. V was clipped by 3 bases and J by 10 bases, with 10 bases between them. The CDR3 has 12 residues. From germline, CDR1 is ENHRY and CDR2 SYGVKD. CDR3 in amino acids: CAISEKDGEQFF. The CDR3 region has the DNA TGTGCCATCAGTGAAAAGGACGGAGAGCAGTTCTTC.

This chain connects TRBV15 to TRBJ2-7; D tentatively reads TRBD1 or TRBD2 (5 bases each). The V and J ends lost 2 bases and 2 bases respectively, with 7 bases between them. The V gene's germline CDR1 is LNHNV and CDR2 YYDKDF (reference sequence). The CDR3 consists of 13 residues. The DNA for the CDR3 is TGTGCCACCAGCAGATGGGGGACCTACGAGCAGTACTTC. This encodes CATSRWGTYEQYF.

This chain uses TRBV6-1 with TRBJ2-7; 12 nucleotides agree with TRBD2. The junction had 11 bases not matched to a gene; V was cut back by 4 bases and J by 4 bases. Germline lookup yields CDR1 MNHNS and CDR2 SASEGT. The length of the CDR3 is 17 residues. In nucleotides, the CDR3 is TGTGCCAGCAGTGCCTCGACTAGCGGGAGAGGGTTGTACGAGCAGTACTTC. This gives the protein CASSASTSGRGLYEQYF.

This clone was found once. The chain recombines TRBV5-4 with TRBJ1-1, with 7 bases identical to TRBD1. The CDR3 totals 15 residues. The ends lost 3 bases at V and 5 bases at J; junction bases unmatched: 10. The germline V gene has CDR1 SGHNT and CDR2 YYREEE (reference sequence). The CDR3 coding sequence is TGTGCCAGCAGCTCCGGCCGGGACAGATCTACTGAAGCTTTCTTT. Translation gives CASSSGRDRSTEAFF.

The chain uses TRBV7-6 and TRBJ2-7, with D possibly TRBD2 on 6 matching bases. The CDR3 contains 14 residues. Between the trimmed V and J ends, which lost 5 bases and 0 bases, there was a span of 11 bases. Germline V gene sequence: CDR1 SGHVS, CDR2 FNYEAQ. The CDR3 DNA follows: TGTGCCAGCAGCCTACAGCGGGCCTCCTACGAGCAGTACTTC. This encodes CASSLQRASYEQYF.

V gene TRBV15 combines with J gene TRBJ2-7; TRBD1 matches at 11 bases. V trimming: 0 bases; J trimming: 6 bases; junction bases outside the gene matches: 7. The germline V gene encodes CDR1 LNHNV and CDR2 YYDKDF (reference sequence). The CDR3 has 16 amino acids. This CDR3 is CATSRDRGTGGTEQYF. DNA of the CDR3: TGTGCCACCAGCAGAGATAGGGGGACAGGGGGTACCGAGCAGTACTTC.

The rearrangement links TRBV28 to TRBJ1-2; a weak D match, TRBD1 (6 bases). Between the trimmed V and J ends, which lost 6 bases and 13 bases, there was a span of 18 bases. The CDR3 totals 12 residues. Germline CDR1 reads MDHEN; CDR2 reads SYDVKM. CDR3 amino acids: CASSSVTPGATF. The CDR3, as DNA: TGTGCCAGCAGCTCGGTTACCCCGGGGGCCACCTTC.